These 4 T cell receptor beta chains originate from one sample sequenced in a study of T cells in tuberculosis. TCRdb keeps only in-frame clones here, not all; method: immunoSEQ multiplex PCR. The sample shows 20,000 to 25,000 clones, roughly nine tenths of them seen only once. Sequenced sample: PBMCs. Receptor source: a donor aged 10 to 29 with latent tuberculosis or without tuberculosis infection. Some clones in this sample may be carry-over from other donors' samples.

The V gene is TRBV27, the J gene TRBJ2-2; TRBD2 agrees at 11 bases. CDR1 and CDR2 (germline): MNHEY, SMNVEV (reference sequence). The CDR3 length is 15 residues. J was trimmed by 4 bases and V by 2 bases; bases with no gene match: 0. The CDR3 bases are TGTGCCAGCAGTTTAGGACTAGCGGGCACCGGGGAGCTGTTTTTT. It is translated as CASSLGLAGTGELFF.

CDR3 region: CAISDHRETRTDTQYF. Written as DNA, the CDR3 is TGTGCCATCAGTGATCACCGGGAGACCCGCACAGATACGCAGTATTTT. V is TRBV10-3 and J is TRBJ2-3; D is perhaps TRBD2 (6 bases). The CDR3 contains 16 residues. V gave up 3 bases and J gave up 1 base, with 14 bases separating them. Germline V gives CDR1 ENHRY, CDR2 SYGVKD.

V and J are TRBV27 and TRBJ1-4, with D possibly TRBD1 on 5 matching bases. The CDR3 has 11 amino acids. The V end lost 5 bases, the J end lost 10 bases, and 8 bases lay between the germline ends. Germline V gene sequence: CDR1 MNHEY, CDR2 SMNVEV (reference sequence). The CDR3 sequence: CASSLGGKLFF. The CDR3 DNA reads as TGTGCCAGCAGTCTGGGGGGAAAACTGTTTTTT.

The J gene is TRBJ2-7, the V gene TRBV10-2, with D perhaps TRBD2 (7 bases). CDR3 length: 14 amino acids. V lost 6 bases to trimming and J lost 2 bases, with 14 bases between them. CDR1 and CDR2 from the germline V gene are WSHSY and SAAADI. As DNA, the CDR3 is TGCGCCAGCAGCCGGGGGGCCCCCGCCTACGAGCAGTACTTC. Translation gives CASSRGAPAYEQYF.